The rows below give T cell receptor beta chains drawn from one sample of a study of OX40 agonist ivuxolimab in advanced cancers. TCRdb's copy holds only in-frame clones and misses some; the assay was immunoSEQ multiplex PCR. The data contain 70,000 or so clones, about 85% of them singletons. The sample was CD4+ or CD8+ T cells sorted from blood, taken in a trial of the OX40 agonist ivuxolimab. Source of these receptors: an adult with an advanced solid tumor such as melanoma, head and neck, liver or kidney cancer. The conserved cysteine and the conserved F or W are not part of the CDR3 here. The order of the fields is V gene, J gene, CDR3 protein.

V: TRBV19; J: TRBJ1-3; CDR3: ASKGFLGNTIY
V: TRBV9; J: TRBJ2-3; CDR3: ASSAFGRSTDTQY
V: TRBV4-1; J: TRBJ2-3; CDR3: ASSQGLSGRAYTQY
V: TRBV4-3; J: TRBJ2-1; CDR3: ASSPDVAGGLYNEQF
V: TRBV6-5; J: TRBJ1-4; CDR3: ASSYGKTGTNEKLF
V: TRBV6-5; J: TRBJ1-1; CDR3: ASSYKTGQLYTEAF
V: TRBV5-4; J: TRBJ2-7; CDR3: ASSSPSGSRYEQY
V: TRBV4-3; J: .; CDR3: ASAKQGRGDEQY
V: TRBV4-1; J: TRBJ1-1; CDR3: ASSQEVGRTVNTEAF
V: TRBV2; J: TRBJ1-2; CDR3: ASSDFGGRPSNYGYT
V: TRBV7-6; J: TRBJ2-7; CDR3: ASSKEGAAGGLYEQY
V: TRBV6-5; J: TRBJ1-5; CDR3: ASKGQAHQPQH
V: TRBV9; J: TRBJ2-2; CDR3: ASSVGGRDTGELF
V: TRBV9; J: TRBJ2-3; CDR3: ASSVRGKDTQY
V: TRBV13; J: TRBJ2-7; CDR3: ASSYSLLLAGGPDQEQY
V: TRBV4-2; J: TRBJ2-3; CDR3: ASSQEASGPTDTQY
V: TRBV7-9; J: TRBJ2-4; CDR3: ASSAPGPQY
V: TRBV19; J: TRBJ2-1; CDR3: ASSIGPKSNEQF
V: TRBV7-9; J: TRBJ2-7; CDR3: ASSTGTSYEQY
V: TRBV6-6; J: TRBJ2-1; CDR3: ASRRSGGADPEQF
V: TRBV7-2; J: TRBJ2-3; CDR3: ASTLAGGPGTDTQY
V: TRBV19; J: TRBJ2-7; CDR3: ASSNGDRRYEQY
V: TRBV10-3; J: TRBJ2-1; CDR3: AISEAGRHNEQF
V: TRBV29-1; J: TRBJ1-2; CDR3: SVRQGGYT
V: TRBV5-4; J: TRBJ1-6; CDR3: ASSFGDTPLH
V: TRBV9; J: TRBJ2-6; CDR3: ASSVGAGTGANVLT
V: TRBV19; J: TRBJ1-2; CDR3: ASSTADSGYGYT
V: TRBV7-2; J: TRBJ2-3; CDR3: ASSLMASGSTDTQY
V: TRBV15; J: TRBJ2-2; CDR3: ATSRDRLAGGYTGELF
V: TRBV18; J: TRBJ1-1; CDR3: ASSPQGSRMNTEAF
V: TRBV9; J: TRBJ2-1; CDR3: ASSPPLDEQF
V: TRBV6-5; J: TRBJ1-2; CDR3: ASRDTGGRYGYT
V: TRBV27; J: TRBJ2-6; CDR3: ASMDLSGANVLT
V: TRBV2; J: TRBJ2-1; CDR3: ASSPPTGSGGNEQF
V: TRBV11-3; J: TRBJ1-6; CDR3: ASSLPPDRPSSYNSPLH
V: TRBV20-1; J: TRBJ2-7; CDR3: SARDGREQY
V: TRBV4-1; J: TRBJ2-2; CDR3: ASSRGTTNTGELF
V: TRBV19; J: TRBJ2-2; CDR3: ASSIIGVGAGELF
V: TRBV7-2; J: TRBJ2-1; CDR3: ASSQTGGGPYNEQF
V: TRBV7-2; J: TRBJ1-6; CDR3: ASSLGRNSPLH
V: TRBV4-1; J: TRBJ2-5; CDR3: ASSQENHRGLGTQY
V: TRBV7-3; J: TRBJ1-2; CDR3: ASSLTGAQGVGYT
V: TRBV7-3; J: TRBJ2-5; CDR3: ASSLGPTNQETQY
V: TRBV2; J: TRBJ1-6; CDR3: ASSEIEIRQGQSPLH
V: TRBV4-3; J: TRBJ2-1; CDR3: ASSQERQGYDNEQF
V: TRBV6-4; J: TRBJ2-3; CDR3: ASSDSAGFTDTQY
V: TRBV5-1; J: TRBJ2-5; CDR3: ASSLVGAPQETQY
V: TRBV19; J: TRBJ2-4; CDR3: ASSMILVGKNIQY
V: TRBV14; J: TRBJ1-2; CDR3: ASSQASGDYGYT
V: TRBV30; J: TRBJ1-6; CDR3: AWSFGGNNSPLH
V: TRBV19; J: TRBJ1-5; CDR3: ASSIPRAVRQPQH
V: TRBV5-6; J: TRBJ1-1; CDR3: ASSFASRINTEAF
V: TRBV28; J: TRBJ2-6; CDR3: ASSLTGANVLT
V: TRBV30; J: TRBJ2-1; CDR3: AWSVLTGHNNEQF
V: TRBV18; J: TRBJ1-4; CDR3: ASLPGLNPTNEKLF